These 3 T cell receptor beta chains were all obtained from the same sample, sequenced in a study of cytotoxic CD8 clonotypes in ibrutinib-treated CLL. Here immunoSEQ multiplex PCR was the method, and the copy in TCRdb shows in-frame clones only, minus some. The sample yields approximately 150,000 clones, 88% seen once. This specimen was PBMCs, taken at disease progression, from a patient treated with ibrutinib. The receptors were sampled from a human donor with chronic lymphocytic leukemia.

The CDR3 loop is CASSLEVVTNLYGYTF. The CDR3 nucleotides read TGTGCCAGCAGCTTGGAAGTGGTCACCAACCTCTATGGCTACACCTTC. V usage is TRBV5-6 and J usage is TRBJ1-2; D is undetermined. Germline lookup yields CDR1 SGHDT and CDR2 YYEEEE. V lost 0 bases and J 4 bases, leaving 16 bases between the germline ends. The CDR3 sequence is 16 residues long.

The chain joins TRBV7-2 to TRBJ2-3; 7 nucleotides match TRBD1. The V segment lost 1 base and the J segment 3 bases; nucleotides outside the gene matches: 1. Per germline, CDR1 SGHTA and CDR2 FQGNSA. CDR3 length: 14 residues. CDR3 sequence (DNA): TGTGCCAGCAGCTTAGACAGGGGTACAGATACGCAGTATTTT. Translation: CASSLDRGTDTQYF.

The rearrangement links TRBV7-2 to TRBJ1-5; possible D gene TRBD1, 5 bases. Germline-derived CDR1 and CDR2 are SGHTA and FQGNSA. The CDR3 length is 14 residues. Trimming stripped 5 bases from V and 7 bases from J, with 15 bases between. The CDR3 here is CASSGPAGEQPQHF. Written as DNA, the CDR3 is TGTGCCAGCAGCGGACCCGCGGGGGAGCAGCCCCAGCATTTT.